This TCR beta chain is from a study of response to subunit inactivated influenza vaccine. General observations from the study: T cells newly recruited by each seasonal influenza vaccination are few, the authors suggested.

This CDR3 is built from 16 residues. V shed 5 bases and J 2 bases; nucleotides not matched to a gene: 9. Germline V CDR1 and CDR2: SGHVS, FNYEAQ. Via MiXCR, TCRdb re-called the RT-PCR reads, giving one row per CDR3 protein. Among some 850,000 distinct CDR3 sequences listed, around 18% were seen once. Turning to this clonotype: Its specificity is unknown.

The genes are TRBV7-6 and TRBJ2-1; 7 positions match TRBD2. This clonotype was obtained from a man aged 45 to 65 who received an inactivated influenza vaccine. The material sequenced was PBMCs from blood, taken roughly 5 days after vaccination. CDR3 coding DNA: TGTGCCAGCAGCGTTACCGGGAGGAGGGCCTACAATGAGCAGTTCTTC. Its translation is CASSVTGRRAYNEQFF.